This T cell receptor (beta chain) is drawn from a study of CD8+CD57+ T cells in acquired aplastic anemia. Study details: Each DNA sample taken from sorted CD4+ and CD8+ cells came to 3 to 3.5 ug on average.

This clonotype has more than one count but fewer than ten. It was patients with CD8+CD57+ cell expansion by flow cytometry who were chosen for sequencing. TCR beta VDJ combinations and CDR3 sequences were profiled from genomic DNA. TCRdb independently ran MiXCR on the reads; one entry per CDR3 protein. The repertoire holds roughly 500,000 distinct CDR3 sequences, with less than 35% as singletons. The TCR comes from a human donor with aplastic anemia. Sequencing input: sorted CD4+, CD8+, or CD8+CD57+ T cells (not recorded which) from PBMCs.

CDR3 sequence reads: CASSEATLTGQNYGYTF. In nucleotides, the CDR3 is TGTGCCAGCAGTGAAGCTACCCTTACTGGACAGAACTATGGCTACACCTTC. V gene TRBV6-1 combines with J gene TRBJ1-2; D possibly corresponds to TRBD1 (6 bases). Germline CDR1 reads MNHNS; CDR2 reads SASEGT. This CDR3 is 17 amino acids long. Trimming removed 0 bases from V and 2 bases from J, with 16 bases in between.